This TCR beta chain was captured in a study of T cells in Graves' hyperthyroidism and ophthalmopathy. This clonotype was observed at least ten times. The CDR3 extends over 13 amino acids. With V trimmed by 9 bases and J by 8 bases, 7 bases remained unmatched. Germline assignment: CDR1 SNHLY and CDR2 FYNNEI. Amplification targeted TCR beta CDR3 regions from RNA transcripts. RT-PCR in the first round (using the HTBI primer set) targeted the TCR CDR3. TCRdb re-derived calls from the multiplex PCR reads in MiXCR, one entry per CDR3 protein. The sample holds roughly 720,000 distinct CDR3 sequences, 15% to 20% seen once. Fresh 10 ml peripheral blood yielded PBMCs.

The specimen was blood. The chain links TRBV2 to TRBJ1-4, with 9 bases matching TRBD1. The sequence came from a man between 45 and 60 years old with Graves' hyperthyroidism. CDR3 sequence: CASTGTGYEKLFF. The DNA for the CDR3 is TGTGCCAGTACCGGGACAGGGTACGAAAAACTGTTTTTT.